This TCR beta chain appears in the sequencing data of a study of control samples from healthy donors and cancer patients. The protocol was immunoSEQ multiplex PCR, while the TCRdb copy is restricted to in-frame clones and leaves out a portion. The sample has about 52,000 clones, 95% seen once; the top ten hold roughly 2.3%. The CDR3 consists of 11 residues. Germline CDR1 and CDR2: MNHNY and SVGAGI (reference sequence). Trimming shortened V by 7 bases and J by 2 bases, and 5 bases separated the two germline ends. The sample taken for sequencing was blood. The receptor's source is a man aged 25-45 years in good health. The chain links TRBV6-6 to TRBJ1-1; unclear D gene. CDR3 sequence reads: CASTRNTEAFF. The CDR3 DNA follows: TGTGCCAGCACCCGAAACACTGAAGCTTTCTTT.